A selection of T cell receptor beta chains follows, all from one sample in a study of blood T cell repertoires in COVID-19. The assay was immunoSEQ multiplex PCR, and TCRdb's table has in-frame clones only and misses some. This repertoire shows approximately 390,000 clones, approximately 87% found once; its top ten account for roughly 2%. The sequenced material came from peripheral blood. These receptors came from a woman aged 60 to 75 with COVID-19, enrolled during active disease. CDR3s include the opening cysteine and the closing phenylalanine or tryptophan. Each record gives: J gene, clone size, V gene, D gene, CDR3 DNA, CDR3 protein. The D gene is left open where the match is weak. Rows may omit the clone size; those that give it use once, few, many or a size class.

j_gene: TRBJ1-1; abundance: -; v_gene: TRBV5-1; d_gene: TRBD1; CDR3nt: TGCGCCAGCAGCGCGGGGGGACAGCTTACCTCGGGCACTGAAGCTTTCTTT; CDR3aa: CASSAGGQLTSGTEAFF
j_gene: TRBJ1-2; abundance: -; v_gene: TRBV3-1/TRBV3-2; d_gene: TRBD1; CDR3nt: TGTGCCAGCAGCCGCAAAGGGGCCCTTTGGCAGGGGGCGCATGGCTACACCTTC; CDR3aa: CASSRKGALWQGAHGYTF
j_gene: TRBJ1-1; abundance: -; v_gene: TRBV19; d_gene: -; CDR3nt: TGTGCCAGTAGTATAGATACAGTGGGGCCTTTGAACACTGAAGCTTTCTTT; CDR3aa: CASSIDTVGPLNTEAFF
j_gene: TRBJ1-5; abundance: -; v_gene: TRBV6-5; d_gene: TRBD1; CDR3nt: TGTGCCAGCAGTTGGGACAGGGCCGGCCAGCCCCAGCATTTT; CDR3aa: CASSWDRAGQPQHF
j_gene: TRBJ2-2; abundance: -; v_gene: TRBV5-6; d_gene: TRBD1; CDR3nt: TGTGCCAGCAGCTTGGCCGGGACAGCAACCGGGGAGCTGTTTTTT; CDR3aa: CASSLAGTATGELFF
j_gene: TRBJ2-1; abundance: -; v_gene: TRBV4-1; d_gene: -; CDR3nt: TGCGCCAGCAGCCCGCAGGGTGTCGAAGAGCAGTTCTTC; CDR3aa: CASSPQGVEEQFF
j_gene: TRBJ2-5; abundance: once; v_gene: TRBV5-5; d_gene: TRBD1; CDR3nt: TGTGCCAGCAGCCTGCGGGGGACAGGGGCGTACCAAGAGACCCAGTACTTC; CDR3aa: CASSLRGTGAYQETQYF
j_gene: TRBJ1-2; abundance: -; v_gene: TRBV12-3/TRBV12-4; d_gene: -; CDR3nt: TGTGCCAGCAGTTTCGGGGGGGGTGGCTACACCTTC; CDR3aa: CASSFGGGGYTF
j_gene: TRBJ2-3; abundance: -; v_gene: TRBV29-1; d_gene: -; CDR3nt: TGCAGCGTTCCAATAGCAGCTAGCACAGATACGCAGTATTTT; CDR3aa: CSVPIAASTDTQYF
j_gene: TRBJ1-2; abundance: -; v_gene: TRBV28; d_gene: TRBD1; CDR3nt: TGTGCCAGCAGTCCCCAATTGACAGGGACCTATGGCTACACCTTC; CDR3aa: CASSPQLTGTYGYTF
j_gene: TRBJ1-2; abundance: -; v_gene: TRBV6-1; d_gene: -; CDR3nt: TGTGCCAGCAGTGAAGATGAGGCCCATAGGGGCTACACCTTC; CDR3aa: CASSEDEAHRGYTF
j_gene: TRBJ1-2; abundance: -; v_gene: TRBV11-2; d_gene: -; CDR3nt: TGTGCCAGCAGCTTCGGGGGGGCCTCCTATGGCTACACCTTC; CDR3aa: CASSFGGASYGYTF
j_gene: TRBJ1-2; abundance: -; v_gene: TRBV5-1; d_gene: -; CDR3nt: TGCGCCAGCAGCTTGGACACCTATGGCTACACCTTC; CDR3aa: CASSLDTYGYTF
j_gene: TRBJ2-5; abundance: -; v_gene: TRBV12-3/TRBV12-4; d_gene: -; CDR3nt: TGTGCCAGCAGTTTCGGAGGGCCCGCCCCGGACTTC; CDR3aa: CASSFGGPAPDF
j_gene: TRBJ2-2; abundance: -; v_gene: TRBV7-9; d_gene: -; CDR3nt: TGTGCCAGCAGCTTACGTGGAGGGGTAACCGGGGAGCTGTTTTTT; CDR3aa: CASSLRGGVTGELFF
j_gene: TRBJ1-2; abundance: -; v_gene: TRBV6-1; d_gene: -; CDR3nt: TGTGCCAGCAGTGACGCAGGATCGTATGGCTACACCTTC; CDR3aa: CASSDAGSYGYTF
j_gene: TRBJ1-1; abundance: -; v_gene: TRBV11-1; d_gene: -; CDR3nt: TGTGCCAGCAGTCCCTCCGGGGGTGGGACTGAAGCTTTCTTT; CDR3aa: CASSPSGGGTEAFF
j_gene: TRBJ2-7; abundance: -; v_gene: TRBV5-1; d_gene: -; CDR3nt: TGCGCCAGCAGCAAGGGACAATCCTACGAGCAGTACTTC; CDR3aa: CASSKGQSYEQYF
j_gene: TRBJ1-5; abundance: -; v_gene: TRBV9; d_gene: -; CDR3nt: TGTGCCAGCAGCGTAGGTGGCAGGGGTGGTAATCAGCCCCAGCATTTT; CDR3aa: CASSVGGRGGNQPQHF
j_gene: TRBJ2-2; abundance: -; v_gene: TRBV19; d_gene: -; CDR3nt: TGTGCCAGTAACGGCGGGGGCCACGGGGAGCTGTTTTTT; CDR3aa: CASNGGGHGELFF
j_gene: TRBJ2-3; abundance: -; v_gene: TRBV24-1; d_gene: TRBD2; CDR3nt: TGTGCCACCAGTGTTAGCGGGGGGAAGACAGATACGCAGTATTTT; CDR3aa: CATSVSGGKTDTQYF
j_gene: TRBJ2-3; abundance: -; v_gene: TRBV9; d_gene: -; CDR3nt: TGTGCCAGCAGCGTAAACACGGGAGGGGGCGATACGCAGTATTTT; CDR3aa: CASSVNTGGGDTQYF
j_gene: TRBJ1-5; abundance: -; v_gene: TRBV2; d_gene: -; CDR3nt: TGTGCCAGCAGTGGCAGGGAGGTAGGGGTTCAGCCCCAGCATTTT; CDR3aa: CASSGREVGVQPQHF
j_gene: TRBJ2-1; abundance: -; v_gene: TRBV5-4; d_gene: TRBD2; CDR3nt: TGTGCCAGCACGATGACTCTAGCGGGGGTATGGTTCAATGAGCAGTTCTTC; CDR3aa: CASTMTLAGVWFNEQFF
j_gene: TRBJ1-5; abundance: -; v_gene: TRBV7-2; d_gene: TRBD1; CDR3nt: TGTGCCAGCAGCTTAGGAACAGGGGGCCTTAGCAATCAGCCCCAGCATTTT; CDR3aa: CASSLGTGGLSNQPQHF
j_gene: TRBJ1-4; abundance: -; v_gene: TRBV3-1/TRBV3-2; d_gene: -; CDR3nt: TGTGCCAGCAGCCACAGGACAGCAACTAATGAAAAACTGTTTTTT; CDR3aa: CASSHRTATNEKLFF
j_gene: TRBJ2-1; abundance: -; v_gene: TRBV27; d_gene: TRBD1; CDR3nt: TGTGCCAGCAGGACCCTAGGACAGGGGAAGGATGAGCAGTTCTTC; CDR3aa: CASRTLGQGKDEQFF
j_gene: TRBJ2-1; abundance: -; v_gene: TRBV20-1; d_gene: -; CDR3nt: TGCAGTGCTAGTAACGGCGGGGAGCAGTTCTTC; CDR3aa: CSASNGGEQFF
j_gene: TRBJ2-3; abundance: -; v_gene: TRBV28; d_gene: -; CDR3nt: TGTGCCAGCAGTTCAGGCACAGATACGCAGTATTTT; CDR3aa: CASSSGTDTQYF
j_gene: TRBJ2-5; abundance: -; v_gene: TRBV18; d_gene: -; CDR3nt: TGTGCCAGCTCACCACCGACAGCCCAAGAGACCCAGTACTTC; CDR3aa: CASSPPTAQETQYF
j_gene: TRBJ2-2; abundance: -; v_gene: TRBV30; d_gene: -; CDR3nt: TGTGCCTGGAGTGGGGGCCTCGAAGCCGGGGAGCTGTTTTTT; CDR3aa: CAWSGGLEAGELFF
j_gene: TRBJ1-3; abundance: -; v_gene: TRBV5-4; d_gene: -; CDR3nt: TGTGCCAGCAAATCGGGGGGGGCTGGAAACACCATATATTTT; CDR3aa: CASKSGGAGNTIYF